The 25 T cell receptor beta chains below were found in one sample sequenced in a study of blood T cells in healthy people across ages. A second PCR, run for about 6 to 12 cycles, used a sample-barcoded 5' primer plus a J-beta primer mix. Each CDR3 protein is one row after TCRdb ran MiXCR on the 5' RACE reads. The table shows 580,000 or so distinct CDR3 sequences, with under 55% occurring only once. Sequencing used blood. Every receptor here comes from a man at least 80 years old in good health.

This clonotype has only a few counts. The chain couples TRBV7-3 to TRBJ2-3; 7 positions agree with TRBD2. The CDR3 covers 15 residues. V was pared by 2 bases and J by 1 base, with 3 bases of the junction left unmatched. The V gene's germline CDR1 is SGHTA and CDR2 FQGTGA. CDR3 amino acids: CASSLGSGGTDTQYF. The DNA of the CDR3 is TGTGCCAGCAGCTTAGGAAGCGGGGGCACAGATACGCAGTATTTT.

This chain joins TRBV10-1 and TRBJ2-3; D not certain. CDR1 and CDR2 (germline): WNHNN, SYGVQD (reference sequence). V was shortened by 8 bases and J by 5 bases, with 14 bases between the two germline ends. The CDR3 runs to 13 residues. CDR3 region: CASSGRWGDTQYF. In DNA form, the CDR3 reads TGCGCCAGCTCAGGAAGGTGGGGAGATACGCAGTATTTT.

This clonotype was observed a handful of times. J is TRBJ1-4 and V is TRBV5-1; D gene unclear. V was shortened by 0 bases and J by 6 bases, with 6 bases between the two germline ends. Germline V gene lookup returns CDR1 SGHRS and CDR2 YFSETQ. The CDR3 extends over 13 amino acids. The CDR3 loop is CASSLGGDEKLFF. CDR3 DNA: TGCGCCAGCAGCTTGGGTGGAGATGAAAAACTGTTTTTT.

This clonotype occurred many times. This chain joins TRBV6-6 and TRBJ2-7, with 7 nucleotides matching TRBD1. V was clipped by 0 bases and J by 6 bases; unmatched bases: 11. CDR3 size: 16 residues. Germline V gene data show CDR1 as MNHNY and CDR2 as SVGAGI (reference sequence). The CDR3, as DNA: TGTGCCAGCAGTTACTCGAGTGGGACAGTTCCCTCCGAGCAGTACTTC. Its translation: CASSYSSGTVPSEQYF.

This sequence joins TRBV10-2 and TRBJ2-3, with 8 bases aligning to TRBD2. J lost 4 bases, V lost 3 bases, and 3 bases had no gene match. Germline V CDR1 and CDR2: WSHSY, SAAADI. This CDR3 is built from 14 residues. CDR3 amino acids: CASSDSGVSDTQYF. The CDR3 DNA is TGCGCCAGCAGTGATAGCGGGGTTTCAGATACGCAGTATTTT.

This clonotype was seen only a few times. This chain links TRBV4-3 with TRBJ2-5; possibly TRBD2 for D (6 bases). With 1 base removed from V and 5 bases from J, the gap between germline ends came to 14 bases. CDR3 length: 15 residues. Looked up from germline, CDR1 is LGHNA and CDR2 is YSLEER. The CDR3 region has the DNA TGCGCCAGCAGCCAAGTCGGCGGGATTGGGGAGACCCAGTACTTC. Protein sequence: CASSQVGGIGETQYF.

The chain couples TRBV2 to TRBJ2-2, with D unclear. The CDR3 is 15 residues long. V shed 0 bases and J shed 0 bases, with 5 bases lying between them. Per germline, CDR1 SNHLY and CDR2 FYNNEI. CDR3 DNA: TGTGCCAGCAGTGAAGCGCGTGCGAACACCGGGGAGCTGTTTTTT. Translated, it gives CASSEARANTGELFF.

J is TRBJ2-3 and V is TRBV20-1, with TRBD2 matching over 8 bases. Germline V lookup: CDR1 DFQATT, CDR2 SNEGSKA (reference sequence). V lost 6 bases to trimming and J lost 5 bases; unmatched junction nucleotides: 13. The CDR3 has 15 residues. The CDR3 reads CSATTSEKGLDTQYF. In DNA, the CDR3 is TGCAGTGCAACGACTAGCGAAAAAGGGCTAGATACGCAGTATTTT.

This clonotype came up a few times. This chain joins TRBV7-2 and TRBJ2-1, with TRBD2 as a possible D gene (6 bases). CDR3 length: 12 residues. Deletions cut 2 bases from V and 13 bases from J, with 12 bases between. Germline V gives CDR1 SGHTA, CDR2 FQGNSA. CDR3 coding DNA: TGTGCCAGCAGCTTATATGGGGGAGGCCAGTTCTTC. It is translated as CASSLYGGGQFF.

This clonotype was counted a few times. The rearrangement joins TRBV6-6 to TRBJ2-7; D unresolved. V shed 6 bases and J shed 2 bases, with 11 bases lying between them. CDR3 length equals 13 residues. CDR1 MNHNY and CDR2 SVGAGI come from the germline V gene (reference sequence). In nucleotides, the CDR3 is TGTGCCAGCAGACCCCTAGGCACCTACGAGCAGTACTTC. Protein product: CASRPLGTYEQYF.

This clonotype has only one observation. The V gene is TRBV2, the J gene TRBJ2-5; D gene unclear. The J call could be wrong; TRBJ2-7 is a better fit for the DNA end. The CDR3 runs to 13 residues. From germline, CDR1 is SNHLY and CDR2 FYNNEI. The CDR3 sequence: CASRADGVYEQYF. The CDR3 DNA sequence: TGTGCCAGCAGAGCCGACGGTGTTTACGAGCAGTACTTC.

V is TRBV9 and J is TRBJ2-1; no firm D call. V was trimmed by 1 base and J by 7 bases, leaving 12 bases between them. CDR1 is SGDLS and CDR2 is YYNGEE in the germline V gene. This CDR3 spans 14 amino acids. CDR3 DNA: TGTGCCAGCAGCGTATTGTTTGGTTTGAATGAGCAGTTCTTC. It specifies CASSVLFGLNEQFF.

This sequence joins TRBV6-1 and TRBJ2-1; 8 bases fit TRBD1. The CDR3 sequence is 14 residues long. Germline lookup yields CDR1 MNHNS and CDR2 SASEGT. Germline trimming cut 6 bases from V and 2 bases from J; bases unmatched to any gene: 3. For the CDR3, the DNA is TGTGCCAGCAGGGGACAGGAAGCCTACAATGAGCAGTTCTTC. Its protein is CASRGQEAYNEQFF.

The V gene is TRBV7-9, the J gene TRBJ1-2; 7 bases are shared with TRBD1. Trimming cost V 5 bases and J 5 bases; bases outside gene matches: 14. The CDR3 consists of 16 residues. From germline, CDR1 is SEHNR and CDR2 FQNEAQ (reference sequence). The CDR3 nucleotides read TGTGCCAGCAGCCCCAACCAGGGGGGCGCCGAATATGGCTACACCTTC. It specifies CASSPNQGGAEYGYTF.

This CDR3 is CSALQGAGETQYF. The CDR3 DNA follows: TGCAGTGCTTTGCAGGGGGCGGGAGAGACCCAGTACTTC. The genes are TRBV20-1 and TRBJ2-5; 8 bases map to TRBD1. The CDR3 is 13 residues long. Germline loops: CDR1 DFQATT, CDR2 SNEGSKA (reference sequence). The ends lost 5 bases at V and 4 bases at J; junction bases unmatched: 6.

This chain connects TRBV29-1 to TRBJ2-3; D gene uncertain. Trimming cost V 6 bases and J 5 bases, with 9 bases left between them. The CDR3 extends over 11 amino acids. Germline CDR1 is SQVTM and CDR2 is ANQGSEA. CDR3: CSVLGVDTQYF. CDR3 nucleotides: TGCAGCGTCCTGGGTGTAGATACGCAGTATTTT.

This chain connects TRBV28 to TRBJ2-4, with D possibly being TRBD1 or TRBD2 (5 bases each). Near its end, the DNA agrees better with TRBJ2-7, so the J call may be wrong. Germline assignment: CDR1 MDHEN and CDR2 SYDVKM. The CDR3 spans 13 residues. CDR3 amino acids: CAITRGRDHEQYF. The DNA for the CDR3 is TGTGCCATAACGAGGGGCAGGGACCACGAGCAGTACTTC.

This clonotype appeared a few times. The genes are TRBV4-2 and TRBJ2-1, with 7 bases aligning to TRBD2. The V segment lost 1 base and the J segment 2 bases; nucleotides outside the gene matches: 5. CDR3 size: 16 residues. Germline CDR1 and CDR2: LGHNA and YNFKEQ. The CDR3 reads CASSQARLAAYNEQFF. CDR3 DNA sequence: TGTGCCAGCAGCCAAGCACGGCTAGCGGCCTACAATGAGCAGTTCTTC.

V and J are TRBV5-3 and TRBJ1-5; TRBD1 matches 7 bases. TRBV5-3 belongs to the ORF category, with a function that is uncertain. This CDR3 is 17 amino acids long. J lost 0 bases, V lost 3 bases, and 9 bases had no gene match. This CDR3 reads CARSSQGPGNSNQPQHF. In DNA, the CDR3 is TGTGCCAGAAGCTCACAGGGGCCGGGGAATAGCAATCAGCCCCAGCATTTT.

This clonotype was found a few times. The rearrangement links TRBV4-3 to TRBJ2-5, with D unclear. The length of the CDR3 is 13 residues. Trimming shortened V by 1 base and J by 3 bases, and 6 bases separated the two germline ends. Germline CDR1 and CDR2: LGHNA and YSLEER. Here the CDR3 reads CASSQAIEETQYF. The CDR3 DNA follows: TGCGCCAGCAGCCAAGCCATTGAAGAGACCCAGTACTTC.

The rearrangement uses TRBV5-1 and TRBJ1-2; tentatively, D is TRBD1 (5 bases). Trimming removed 2 bases from V and 4 bases from J, with 15 bases in between. Germline V gene lookup returns CDR1 SGHRS and CDR2 YFSETQ. The CDR3 contains 15 residues. CDR3 coding DNA: TGCGCCAGCAGCTTCACTACAGGAGTCTCCTATGGCTACACCTTC. Amino acids: CASSFTTGVSYGYTF.

The genes are TRBV9 and TRBJ2-1; 11 nucleotides agree with TRBD2. The length of the CDR3 is 15 residues. In germline, CDR1 is SGDLS, CDR2 YYNGEE. After removal of 2 bases from V and 5 bases from J, the junction contained 3 bases not matched to a gene. CDR3 residues: CASSVLAGGHNEQFF. For the CDR3, the DNA is TGTGCCAGCAGCGTGCTAGCGGGAGGCCACAATGAGCAGTTCTTC.

This clonotype has more than one count but fewer than ten. This chain connects TRBV20-1 to TRBJ2-3, with D hard to call. Germline V gives CDR1 DFQATT, CDR2 SNEGSKA (reference sequence). This CDR3 region has 15 residues. The V end lost 1 base, the J end lost 2 bases, and 13 bases lay between the germline ends. The CDR3 loop is CSARAPGGYTDTQYF. DNA of the CDR3: TGCAGTGCTAGAGCCCCCGGCGGATACACAGATACGCAGTATTTT.

In nucleotides, the CDR3 is TGTGCCAGCGGAGCTCAGGGGGTCGATGAGCAGTTCTTC. Residues: CASGAQGVDEQFF. This rearrangement joins TRBV25-1 to TRBJ2-1, with 7 bases lining up with TRBD1. Trimming cost V 8 bases and J 8 bases; bases outside gene matches: 9. Germline V CDR1 and CDR2: MGHDK, SYGVNS. CDR3 length: 13 amino acids.

The genes are TRBV3-1 and TRBJ2-3; 10 bases fit TRBD2. This CDR3 is built from 16 residues. The trim removed 2 bases at V and 5 bases at J, leaving 7 bases unmatched. CDR1 and CDR2 (germline): LGHDT, YNNKEL (reference sequence). The CDR3 sequence: CASSQQLAGFGDTQYF. The DNA of the CDR3 is TGTGCCAGCAGCCAACAACTAGCGGGATTCGGAGATACGCAGTATTTT.